This T cell receptor (beta chain) comes out of a study of T cell repertoires in cytomegalovirus infection. Overall study context: CMV epitopes, recently identified HLA-C-restricted and well-studied HLA-B-restricted, were used. Public TCR beta signatures indicated both CMV infection and matching HLA type.

The germline gives CDR1 MNHNY, CDR2 SVGAGI (reference sequence). There are 16 residues in the CDR3. V was cut by 5 bases and J by 2 bases, with 16 bases left in between. In the case of this clonotype: What it binds is not known.

Each CDR3 protein gets one entry after TCRdb re-called the reads with MiXCR. Of roughly 990,000 distinct CDR3 sequences in the sample, under 40% were seen once. Points from the study as a whole: HLA-C-restricted TCR beta clonotypes specific for CMV led the ex vivo response. Summed frequency of public TCR beta families distinguished CMV carriers with the relevant HLA.

The TCR sequence derives from a human donor in good health (CMV status not recorded). Some clones in this sample may be carry-over from other donors' samples. The chain joins TRBV6-6 to TRBJ1-5; a weak D match, TRBD1 (6 bases). The source material was cultured CD8+ T cells from PBMCs, sampled from culture after CMV antigen stimulation. The CDR3 sequence: CASSPTGGAGNQPQHF. The CDR3 coding sequence is TGTGCCAGCAGTCCGACGGGGGGGGCCGGCAATCAGCCCCAGCATTTT.